This T cell receptor beta chain is from a study of T cell repertoires in cytomegalovirus infection. Study overall: Selection of CMV epitopes for the study included recently identified HLA-C-restricted and well-studied HLA-B-restricted ones. Based on public TCR beta signatures, there were indications of CMV infection and of a matching HLA type. Study-wide results and limits: The ex vivo response was dominated by HLA-C-restricted CMV-specific TCR beta clonotypes.

TCRdb analysed the reads with MiXCR anew, one entry per CDR3 protein. Of some 320,000 distinct CDR3 sequences in the sample, 29% were seen once. With respect to this clonotype: The antigen remains unidentified.

With 4 bases removed from V and 2 bases from J, the gap between germline ends came to 9 bases. Per germline, CDR1 SGHTA and CDR2 FQGNSA. The CDR3 consists of 14 residues. The rearrangement links TRBV7-2 to TRBJ1-3; D not resolved. The starting material was cultured PBMCs, obtained from culture after CMV antigen stimulation. The source of this sequence is a human donor in good health (CMV status not recorded). Some clones in this sample may be carry-over from other donors' samples. The CDR3, as DNA: TGTGCCAGCAGCTCGGGTACGGCTGGAAACACCATATATTTT. Translation: CASSSGTAGNTIYF.